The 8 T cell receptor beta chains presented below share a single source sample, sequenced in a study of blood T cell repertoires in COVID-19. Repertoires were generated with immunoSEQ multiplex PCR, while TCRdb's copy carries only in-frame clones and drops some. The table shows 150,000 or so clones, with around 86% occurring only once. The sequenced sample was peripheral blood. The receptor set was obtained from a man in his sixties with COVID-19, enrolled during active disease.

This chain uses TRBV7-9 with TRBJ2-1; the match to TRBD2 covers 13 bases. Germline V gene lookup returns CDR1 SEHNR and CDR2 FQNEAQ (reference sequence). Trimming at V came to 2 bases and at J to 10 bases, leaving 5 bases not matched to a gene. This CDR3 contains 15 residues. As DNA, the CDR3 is TGTGCCAGCAGCTTACACGGGACTAGCGGGGAGGAGCAGTTCTTC. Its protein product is CASSLHGTSGEEQFF.

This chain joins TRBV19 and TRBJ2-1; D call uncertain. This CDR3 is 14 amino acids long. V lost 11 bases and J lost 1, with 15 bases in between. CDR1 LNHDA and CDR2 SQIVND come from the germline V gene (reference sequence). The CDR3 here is CARMHIGSYNEQFF. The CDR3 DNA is TGTGCCCGGATGCATATCGGGTCCTACAATGAGCAGTTCTTC.

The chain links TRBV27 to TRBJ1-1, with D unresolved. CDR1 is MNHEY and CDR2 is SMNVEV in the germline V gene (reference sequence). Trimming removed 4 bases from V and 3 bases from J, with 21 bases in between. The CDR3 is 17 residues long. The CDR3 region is CASSSLAGLKRDTEAFF. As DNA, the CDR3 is TGTGCCAGCAGTTCACTAGCCGGTCTCAAAAGGGACACTGAAGCTTTCTTT.

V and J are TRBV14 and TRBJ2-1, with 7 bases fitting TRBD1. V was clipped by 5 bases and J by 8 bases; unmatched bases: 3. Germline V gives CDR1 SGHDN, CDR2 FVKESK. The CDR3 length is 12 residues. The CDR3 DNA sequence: TGTGCCAGCAGCTCACAGGGGTATGAGCAGTTCTTC. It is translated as CASSSQGYEQFF.

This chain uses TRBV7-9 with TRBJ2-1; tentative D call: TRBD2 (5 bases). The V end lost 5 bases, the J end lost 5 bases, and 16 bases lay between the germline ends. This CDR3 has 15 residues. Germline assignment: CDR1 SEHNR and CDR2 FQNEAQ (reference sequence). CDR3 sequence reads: CASSPSQLVDNEQFF. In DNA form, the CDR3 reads TGTGCCAGCAGCCCCTCCCAACTAGTAGACAATGAGCAGTTCTTC.

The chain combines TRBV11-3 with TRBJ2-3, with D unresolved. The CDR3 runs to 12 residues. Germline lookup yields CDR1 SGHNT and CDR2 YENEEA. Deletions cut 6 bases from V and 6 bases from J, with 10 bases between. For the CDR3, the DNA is TGTGCCAGCAGTCCTAATGCCGATACGCAGTATTTT. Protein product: CASSPNADTQYF.

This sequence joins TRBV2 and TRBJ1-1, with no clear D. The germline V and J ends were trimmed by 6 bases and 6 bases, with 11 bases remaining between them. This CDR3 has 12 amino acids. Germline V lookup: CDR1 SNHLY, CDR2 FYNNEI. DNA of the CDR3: TGTGCCAGCAGCTTCGGGGTAGCTGAAGCTTTCTTT. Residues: CASSFGVAEAFF. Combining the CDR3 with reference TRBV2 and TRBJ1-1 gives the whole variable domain EPEVTQTPSHQVTQMGQEVILRCVPISNHLYFYWYRQILGQKVEFLVSFYNNEISEKSEIFDDQFSVERPDGSNFTLKIRSTKLEDSAMYFCASSFGVAEAFFGQGTRLTVV.

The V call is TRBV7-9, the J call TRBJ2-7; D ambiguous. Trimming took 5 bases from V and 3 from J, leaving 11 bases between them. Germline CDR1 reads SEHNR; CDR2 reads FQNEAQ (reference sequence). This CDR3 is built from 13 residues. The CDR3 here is CASSQNAFYEQYF. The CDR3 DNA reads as TGTGCCAGCAGCCAGAACGCCTTCTACGAGCAGTACTTC.